Listed below are T cell receptor beta chains from one sample, sequenced in a study of T cells of healthy individuals. TCRdb re-derived calls from the 5' RACE reads in MiXCR, one entry per CDR3 protein. The sample includes tens of thousands of distinct CDR3 sequences, roughly 14% of them seen just once. These receptors came from a human donor in good health. Both conserved end residues are part of each CDR3. D genes are given only for firm matches. A row's size may be missing; if present it is once, few, many or a size class.

clone_size,j_call,d_call,v_call,cdr3_aa
.,TRBJ2-3,TRBD2,TRBV5-1,CASSSGGEDTQYF
many,TRBJ2-1,.,TRBV29-1,CSVEEAGGGHNEQFF
few,TRBJ2-2,.,TRBV20-1,CSAPDTNTGELFF
few,TRBJ2-3,.,TRBV20-1,CSAIQGSDTQYF
many,TRBJ2-3,.,TRBV29-1,CSVTTGDTQYF
many,TRBJ2-5,TRBD2,TRBV11-3,CASSAGLAGGEETQYF
many,TRBJ2-3,.,TRBV24-1,CATSVPGGPGTDTQYF
many,TRBJ1-2,.,TRBV10-3,CAIRLGDGYTF
.,TRBJ1-4,.,TRBV4-3,CASSQAQGRYEKLFF
.,TRBJ2-3,TRBD2,TRBV19,CASSSGTSGRTDTQYF
.,TRBJ2-7,TRBD1,TRBV20-1,CSAFRGPYEQYF
few,TRBJ2-1,.,TRBV30,CAWSVAGYNEQFF
.,TRBJ2-2,.,TRBV7-3,CASSDRGANTGELFF
.,TRBJ2-3,TRBD1,TRBV5-1,CASSLDGTGRSDTQYF
many,TRBJ2-3,TRBD2,TRBV29-1,CSVGGRLTDTQYF
.,TRBJ2-7,TRBD1,TRBV5-1,CASSDASGTGGLYSYEQYF
many,TRBJ2-5,.,TRBV29-1,CSAEDAHFRETQYF
.,TRBJ1-6,TRBD1,TRBV4-3,CASSQEPDRGTSLHF
many,TRBJ2-2,TRBD1,TRBV5-1,CASSLEGADTGELFF
many,TRBJ2-7,TRBD2,TRBV2,CASSLGLATEQYF
many,TRBJ1-1,.,TRBV4-1,CASSRPLLDGNTEAFF
many,TRBJ2-3,TRBD1,TRBV9,CASSVSGTGADTQYF
.,TRBJ2-5,.,TRBV10-3,CAINNRQGSQETQYF
few,TRBJ1-6,TRBD1,TRBV4-1,CASSDRTGGSPLHF
.,TRBJ1-1,TRBD1,TRBV12-3/TRBV12-4,CASSFRGQGTTEAFF
many,TRBJ2-7,TRBD1,TRBV27,CASSSDRHNEQYF
many,TRBJ2-3,.,TRBV20-1,CSAPRSGSTDTQYF
many,TRBJ2-7,.,TRBV18,CASSALTGYEQYF
.,TRBJ2-2,.,TRBV7-2,CASSPPRSGSRGTGELFF
many,TRBJ2-5,.,TRBV20-1,CSASRREETQYF
.,TRBJ2-5,.,TRBV4-3,CASSQGPGHGGETQYF
many,TRBJ2-7,.,TRBV20-1,CSAIVHTYEQYF
.,TRBJ2-7,TRBD2,TRBV6-2/TRBV6-3,CASSYSVIKHKREFDEQYF
.,TRBJ2-3,TRBD1,TRBV24-1,CATSDSGPGQAVDPDTQYF
few,TRBJ2-1,.,TRBV20-1,CSAIENEQFF
.,TRBJ1-3,.,TRBV5-1,CASSLDLGNTIYF
few,TRBJ2-2,.,TRBV19,CASYQLNTGELFF
few,TRBJ1-2,.,TRBV6-5,CASSYGGLGYTF
few,TRBJ2-1,TRBD2,TRBV6-2/TRBV6-3,CASTLAGVGYNEQFF
many,TRBJ2-7,.,TRBV29-1,CSVEGVVSYEQYF
many,TRBJ2-7,TRBD1,TRBV6-1,CASSTGQAPSYEQYF
.,TRBJ2-7,.,TRBV7-2,CASSPTDYEQYF
.,TRBJ2-2,.,TRBV24-1,CATSDGTDTGELFF
few,TRBJ1-6,.,TRBV20-1,CSAGGGDGFGSPLHF
few,TRBJ1-3,.,TRBV20-1,CSASGISGNTIYF
.,TRBJ1-2,TRBD1,TRBV7-3,CASSPGQGVHYGYTF
few,TRBJ2-7,TRBD1,TRBV7-2,CASSFQGAGEQYF
.,TRBJ1-5,TRBD1,TRBV18,CASSSTAGTGVNQPQHF
few,TRBJ2-5,TRBD1,TRBV2,CASSGGGQGRETQYF
.,TRBJ2-3,TRBD1,TRBV9,CASSGPGQELTDTQYF
many,TRBJ2-7,TRBD1,TRBV20-1,CSARFHARDRGADEQYF
many,TRBJ2-1,.,TRBV20-1,CSPTGTRELGQFF
many,TRBJ2-3,TRBD2,TRBV2,CASNFEGGGTDTQYF
.,TRBJ2-1,.,TRBV28,CASSLVARGRALGVNNEQFF
many,TRBJ1-2,.,TRBV29-1,CSSAEGNYGYTF
.,TRBJ2-1,TRBD2,TRBV6-5,CASRPYEGGRHNEQFF